These 2 T cell receptor beta chains share one sample of origin, sequenced in a study of CD8 T cells in Susac syndrome. An amount of RNA that ranged from 0.5 to 1 ug was reverse transcribed with random hexamers. From the immunoSEQ multiplex PCR reads, TCRdb called clonotypes with MiXCR, one entry per CDR3 protein. The data hold 150,000 to 200,000 distinct CDR3 sequences, with about 95% observed a single time. The sample comprised CD4+ T cells from PBMCs. All receptors come from a human donor in good health.

This clonotype was observed a single time. The J gene is TRBJ2-3, the V gene TRBV7-2; no reliable D call. V lost 0 bases and J 6 bases, leaving 10 bases between the germline ends. The length of the CDR3 is 14 residues. Germline loops: CDR1 SGHTA, CDR2 FQGNSA. CDR3 nucleotides: TGTGCCAGCAGCTTAGCCCGAGGTGACGATACGCAGTATTTT. Encoded protein: CASSLARGDDTQYF. The full variable domain, rest sourced from reference TRBV7-2 and TRBJ2-3, is GAGVSQSPSNKVTEKGKDVELRCDPISGHTALYWYRQSLGQGLEFLIYFQGNSAPDKSGLPSDRFSAERTGGSVSTLTIQRTQQEDSAVYLCASSLARGDDTQYFGPGTRLTVL.

The chain links TRBV20-1 to TRBJ2-1, with 10 bases lining up with TRBD2. The CDR3 totals 15 residues. J was trimmed by 4 bases and V by 0 bases; bases with no gene match: 3. The germline V gene encodes CDR1 DFQATT and CDR2 SNEGSKA (reference sequence). This CDR3 is CSARDQRGGYNEQFF. The CDR3, as DNA: TGCAGTGCTAGAGATCAGCGGGGGGGGTACAATGAGCAGTTCTTC.